The source of this TCR beta chain is a study of blood T cell repertoires in COVID-19. In the authors' workflow: Amplification of reference gene primers provided the estimated nucleated cell counts. Profiled with immunoSEQ multiplex PCR; TCRdb holds only in-frame clones, not every one. The V and J calls and clone size were taken over from that table, and D and trimming were inferred from the DNA. The sample yields 350,000 or so clones, about 88% seen once. The germline V gene has CDR1 SGHRS and CDR2 YFSETQ. Between the trimmed V and J ends, which lost 0 bases and 4 bases, there was a span of 13 bases. The CDR3 is 15 residues long.

This receptor was taken from a woman in her thirties who had recovered from COVID-19. The specimen sequenced was PBMCs or T cells enriched from blood (not recorded which). The chain carries TRBV5-1 and TRBJ1-1, with D maybe TRBD1 (5 bases). CDR3 nucleotide sequence: TGCGCCAGCAGCTTGGGGGCGACCCAGGGCACTGAAGCTTTCTTT. It encodes CASSLGATQGTEAFF.